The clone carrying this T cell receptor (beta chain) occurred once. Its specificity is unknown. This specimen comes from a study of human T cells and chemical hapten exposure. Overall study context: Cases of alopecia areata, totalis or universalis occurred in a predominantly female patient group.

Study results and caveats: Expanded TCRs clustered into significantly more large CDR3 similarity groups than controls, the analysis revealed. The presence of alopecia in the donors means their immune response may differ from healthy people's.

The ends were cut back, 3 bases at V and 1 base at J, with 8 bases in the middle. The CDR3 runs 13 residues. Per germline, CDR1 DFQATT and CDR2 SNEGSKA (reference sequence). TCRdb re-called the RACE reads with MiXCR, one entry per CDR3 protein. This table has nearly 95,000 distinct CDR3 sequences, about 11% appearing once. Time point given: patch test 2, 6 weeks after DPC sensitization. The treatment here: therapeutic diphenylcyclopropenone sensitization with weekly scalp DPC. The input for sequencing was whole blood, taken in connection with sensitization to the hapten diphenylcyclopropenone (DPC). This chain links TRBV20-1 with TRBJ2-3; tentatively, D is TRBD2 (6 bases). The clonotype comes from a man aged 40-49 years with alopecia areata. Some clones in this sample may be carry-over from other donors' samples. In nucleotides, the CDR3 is TGCAGTGCTAGGGCTAGCGGCACAGATACGCAGTATTTT. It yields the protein CSARASGTDTQYF.